The rows below give T cell receptor beta chains drawn from one sample of a study of blood T cell repertoires in COVID-19. Data came from immunoSEQ multiplex PCR; TCRdb stores just in-frame clones and leaves some out. The repertoire includes about 250,000 clones, just over 85% of them detected once, and about 16% sits in the top ten. The sequencing sample was made of PBMCs or T cells enriched from blood (not recorded which). The receptors come from a man aged 18 to 29 who had recovered from COVID-19. Both conserved end residues are part of each CDR3. A D gene is named only where the DNA matches it firmly. Not every row has a clone size; where given, it reads once, few, many or a size class.

.,TRBV4-2,TRBJ2-5,TRBD2,CASSQGSLAGASQETQYF,TGTGCCAGCAGCCAAGGGTCATTAGCGGGTGCGTCCCAAGAGACCCAGTACTTC
.,TRBV30,TRBJ1-2,.,CAWSGVLVRVEGYTF,TGTGCCTGGAGTGGTGTGTTGGTGAGGGTTGAAGGCTACACCTTC
.,TRBV5-1,TRBJ2-1,TRBD1,CASSFGQGVPNEQFF,TGCGCCAGCAGCTTCGGACAGGGGGTTCCAAATGAGCAGTTCTTC
once,TRBV5-1,TRBJ2-1,.,CASSFNNNEQFF,TGCGCCAGCAGCTTTAACAACAATGAGCAGTTCTTC
.,TRBV4-1,TRBJ1-1,TRBD1,CASSQEGQGLNTEAFF,TGCGCCAGCAGCCAAGAGGGACAGGGTTTGAACACTGAAGCTTTCTTT
.,TRBV11-3,TRBJ2-1,TRBD2,CASSAGAGGPNEQFF,TGTGCCAGCAGCGCGGGAGCGGGAGGGCCCAATGAGCAGTTCTTC
.,TRBV2,TRBJ2-7,TRBD1,CASSFTGVEQYF,TGTGCCAGCAGTTTCACAGGGGTCGAGCAGTACTTC
.,TRBV24-1,TRBJ2-2,.,CSSVRQYPGELFF,TGTTCATCAGTCAGACAGTACCCCGGGGAGCTGTTTTTT
.,TRBV28,TRBJ2-2,TRBD2,CASSGLAVPTGELFF,TGTGCCAGCAGTGGACTAGCGGTGCCCACCGGGGAGCTGTTTTTT
.,TRBV28,TRBJ2-7,TRBD1,CASSSDRGSYEQYF,TGTGCCAGCAGTTCAGACAGGGGCAGTTACGAGCAGTACTTC
.,TRBV13,TRBJ2-3,TRBD2,CASSFPTSGDPDTQYF,TGTGCCAGCAGCTTCCCCACTAGCGGGGACCCAGATACGCAGTATTTT
.,TRBV7-9,TRBJ1-2,.,CASSPGVTPPGGYTF,TGTGCCAGCAGCCCCGGGGTGACACCGCCGGGTGGCTACACCTTC
.,TRBV27,TRBJ1-1,.,CASSLAAAANTEAFF,TGTGCCAGCAGTTTAGCGGCCGCGGCTAACACTGAAGCTTTCTTT
.,TRBV19,TRBJ2-7,.,CASSTFSGQGSGEQYF,TGTGCCAGTAGTACTTTCTCGGGGCAGGGGAGTGGCGAGCAGTACTTC
.,TRBV30,TRBJ2-3,.,CAWSVIRLLATDTQYF,TGTGCCTGGAGTGTGATTAGACTACTCGCCACAGATACGCAGTATTTT
.,TRBV7-9,TRBJ2-1,TRBD2,CASSTSSGPYNEQFF,TGTGCCAGCAGCACGTCTAGCGGGCCCTACAATGAGCAGTTCTTC
.,TRBV6-5,TRBJ1-5,.,CASRDRNSNQPQHF,TGTGCCAGCAGAGACAGGAATAGCAATCAGCCCCAGCATTTT
.,TRBV18,TRBJ2-1,TRBD2,CASSPGLGANEQFF,TGTGCCAGCTCACCGGGACTAGGGGCCAATGAGCAGTTCTTC
.,TRBV6-5,TRBJ1-5,TRBD1,CASSSGTGVSQPQHF,TGTGCCAGCAGTTCCGGGACAGGGGTAAGTCAGCCCCAGCATTTT
.,TRBV30,TRBJ2-3,.,CAWSVSLHTDTQYF,TGTGCCTGGAGTGTTAGCCTCCACACAGATACGCAGTATTTT
once,TRBV9,TRBJ1-5,TRBD1,CASSGTGRNQPQHF,TGTGCCAGCAGCGGGACAGGGAGAAATCAGCCCCAGCATTTT
.,TRBV5-1,TRBJ2-1,TRBD1,CASSGDRANNEQFF,TGCGCCAGCAGCGGGGACAGGGCCAACAATGAGCAGTTCTTC
.,TRBV6-1,TRBJ1-1,TRBD1,CASSENRGTEAFF,TGTGCCAGCAGTGAAAACAGGGGCACTGAAGCTTTCTTT
.,TRBV3-1/TRBV3-2,TRBJ2-5,TRBD1,CASSQATQGRRQETQYF,TGTGCCAGCAGCCAGGCCACACAGGGGCGGAGGCAAGAGACCCAGTACTTC
.,TRBV9,TRBJ2-5,TRBD2,CASSASGTSGQETQYF,TGTGCCAGCAGCGCGTCCGGGACTAGCGGTCAAGAGACCCAGTACTTC
once,TRBV28,TRBJ1-2,.,CASRGDPFGYGYTF,TGTGCCAGCCGCGGGGACCCCTTTGGCTATGGCTACACCTTC
.,TRBV10-3,TRBJ2-1,TRBD2,CAIRATSGSGDTYNEQFF,TGTGCCATCAGAGCGACTAGCGGGAGCGGGGACACCTACAATGAGCAGTTCTTC
.,TRBV29-1,TRBJ1-1,.,CSVAVLNTEAFF,TGCAGCGTTGCAGTACTGAACACTGAAGCTTTCTTT
.,TRBV5-4,TRBJ1-1,.,CASSARGRSDTEAFF,TGTGCCAGCAGCGCCCGAGGGCGGTCGGACACTGAAGCTTTCTTT
.,TRBV6-5,TRBJ2-1,TRBD1,CASSRTGTNEQFF,TGTGCCAGCAGCCGGACAGGGACCAATGAGCAGTTCTTC
.,TRBV28,TRBJ1-5,.,CASSAPRGVEGNQPQHF,TGTGCCAGCAGTGCCCCCCGGGGGGTAGAGGGCAATCAGCCCCAGCATTTT
.,TRBV15,TRBJ2-4,.,CATSREDYPGIQYF,TGTGCCACCAGCAGAGAGGACTATCCAGGCATTCAGTACTTC
.,TRBV28,TRBJ1-1,.,CASSWSRGGLNTEAFF,TGTGCCAGCAGTTGGTCCCGGGGAGGCCTGAACACTGAAGCTTTCTTT
.,TRBV5-1,TRBJ2-1,.,CASSLGYQRYNEQFF,TGCGCCAGCAGCTTGGGCTACCAGAGGTACAATGAGCAGTTCTTC
.,TRBV7-9,TRBJ2-7,.,CASSKMTGVAYEQYF,TGTGCCAGCAGCAAGATGACAGGCGTAGCCTACGAGCAGTACTTC
.,TRBV14,TRBJ1-1,TRBD1,CASSPGQGVTEAFF,TGTGCCAGCAGCCCGGGACAGGGGGTCACTGAAGCTTTCTTT
.,TRBV25-1,TRBJ2-7,TRBD1,CASKSQGVGEQYF,TGTGCCAGCAAGTCGCAGGGGGTAGGGGAGCAGTACTTC
.,TRBV6-5,TRBJ1-1,.,CASRGLAMNTEAFF,TGTGCCAGCAGGGGGCTGGCCATGAACACTGAAGCTTTCTTT
.,TRBV18,TRBJ1-1,.,CASTQGYANTEAFF,TGTGCCAGCACCCAGGGGTACGCGAACACTGAAGCTTTCTTT
.,TRBV19,TRBJ2-3,TRBD2,CAATAGRVWVTDTQYF,TGTGCCGCCACGGCGGGGAGGGTTTGGGTCACAGATACGCAGTATTTT
.,TRBV27,TRBJ2-3,TRBD1,CASTWTGKTDTQYF,TGTGCCAGCACCTGGACAGGGAAAACAGATACGCAGTATTTT
.,TRBV29-1,TRBJ2-7,TRBD2,CSVRLAGGHEQYF,TGCAGCGTTAGACTAGCGGGCGGGCACGAGCAGTACTTC
many,TRBV5-6,TRBJ2-1,TRBD2,CASSSRLAGNYNEQFF,TGTGCCAGCAGCTCCAGACTAGCGGGGAACTACAATGAGCAGTTCTTC
.,TRBV5-1,TRBJ1-1,TRBD1,CASSRTGTGSVVGMNTEAFF,TGCGCCAGCAGCAGGACAGGGACGGGGTCCGTTGTTGGGATGAACACTGAAGCTTTCTTT
.,TRBV12-3/TRBV12-4,TRBJ1-2,.,CASSLIPGDGYTF,TGTGCCAGCAGTTTAATCCCGGGGGATGGCTACACCTTC
.,TRBV6-5,TRBJ1-6,TRBD1,CAGSPGGSYNSPLHF,TGTGCCGGCAGTCCAGGGGGCTCCTATAATTCACCCCTCCACTTT
once,TRBV7-6,TRBJ2-5,.,CASSSPTDARTQYF,TGTGCCAGCAGCTCCCCGACCGACGCTAGGACCCAGTACTTC
once,TRBV24-1,TRBJ1-5,.,CATSDPNQPQHF,TGTGCCACCAGTGACCCTAATCAGCCCCAGCATTTT
once,TRBV7-2,TRBJ2-1,.,CASSLLTVHSYNEQFF,TGTGCCAGCAGCTTACTAACAGTACACTCCTACAATGAGCAGTTCTTC
.,TRBV5-6,TRBJ2-5,TRBD1,CASSSTGWKETQYF,TGTGCCAGCAGCTCGACAGGGTGGAAAGAGACCCAGTACTTC